This T cell receptor beta chain originates from a study of blood T cells in healthy people across ages. Extraction of total RNA produced a minimum of 5 micrograms from each sample. General study results and limits: The long-lived group displayed more naive CD4+ cells, plus higher diversity, than the aged donors did.

Notes on this clonotype: Antigen unknown.

Sample-barcoded 5' priming and a J-beta primer mix drove a second PCR of about 7 to 12 cycles. Every molecule of cDNA carried a tag from a template-switch adaptor with 12 random nucleotides. TCRdb analysed the 5' RACE reads with MiXCR anew, one entry per CDR3 protein. The sample has around 970,000 distinct CDR3 sequences; roughly 47% are singletons. Germline assignment: CDR1 MGHRA and CDR2 YSYEKL. The ends lost 4 bases at V and 2 bases at J; junction bases unmatched: 21. The CDR3 covers 20 residues. Sequencing was performed on blood. J is TRBJ1-1 and V is TRBV4-1, with TRBD1 identical over 8 bases. The sequence came from an older woman in good health. CDR3: CASSPGVRVGRGRFNTEAFF. DNA of the CDR3: TGCGCCAGCAGCCCAGGTGTACGGGTTGGCAGGGGGCGGTTCAACACTGAAGCTTTCTTT.